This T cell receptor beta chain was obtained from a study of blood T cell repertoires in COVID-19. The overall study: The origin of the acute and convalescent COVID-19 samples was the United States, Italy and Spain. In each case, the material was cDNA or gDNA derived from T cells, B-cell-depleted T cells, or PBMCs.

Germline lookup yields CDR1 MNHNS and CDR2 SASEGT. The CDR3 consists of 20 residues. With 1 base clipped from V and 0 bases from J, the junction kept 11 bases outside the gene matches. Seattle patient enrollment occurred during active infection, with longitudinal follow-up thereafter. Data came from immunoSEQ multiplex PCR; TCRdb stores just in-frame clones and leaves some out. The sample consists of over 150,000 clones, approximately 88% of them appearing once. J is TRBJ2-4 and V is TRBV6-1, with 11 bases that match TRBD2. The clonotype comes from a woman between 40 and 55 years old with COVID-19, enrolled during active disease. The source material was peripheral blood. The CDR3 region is CASSEGELAGATIAKNIQYF. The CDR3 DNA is TGTGCCAGCAGTGAAGGAGAACTAGCGGGGGCCACAATAGCCAAAAACATTCAGTACTTC.